A selection of T cell receptor beta chains follows, all from one sample in a study of shared clonotypes between healthy human individuals. TCRdb's copy holds only in-frame clones and misses some; the assay was immunoSEQ multiplex PCR. The sample has over 2 million clones, roughly 95% seen once. Sequencing was carried out using naive CD8+ T cells sorted from blood. These receptors originate from a man aged 18-30 years in good health. The CDR3 runs from the conserved cysteine through the conserved F or W. D genes are given only for firm matches. Part of the rows lack a size; the others show once, few, many or a class for expanded clones.

D gene,J gene,V gene,CDR3 length,clone size,CDR3 DNA,CDR3 protein
-,TRBJ2-7,TRBV10-3,14,-,TGTGCCATCAGTGCCCCCGGGGCCCCCTACGAGCAGTACTTC,CAISAPGAPYEQYF
TRBD1,TRBJ2-7,TRBV29-1,15,-,TGCAGCGTTGAAGATGAGGGGACAGAGCCCTACGAGCAGTACTTC,CSVEDEGTEPYEQYF
-,TRBJ1-2,TRBV28,14,-,TGTGCCAGCAGTTTATTAGCCAGGGACTATGGCTACACCTTC,CASSLLARDYGYTF
TRBD2,TRBJ2-3,TRBV28,17,-,TGTGCCAGCAGCACCGAGCGGGGGGGGCTAAGCACAGATACGCAGTATTTT,CASSTERGGLSTDTQYF
-,TRBJ1-1,TRBV19,13,once,TGTGCCAGTTTAGGACGGTGGACCACTGAAGCTTTCTTT,CASLGRWTTEAFF
-,TRBJ2-7,TRBV7-2,11,-,TGTGCCAGCAGCGAAGTGGGCGAGCAGTACTTC,CASSEVGEQYF
-,TRBJ2-7,TRBV5-5,12,-,TGTGCCAGCACCCCAGACTCCTACGAGCAGTACTTC,CASTPDSYEQYF
-,TRBJ1-3,TRBV9,14,-,TGTGCCAGCAGCGTAGCTACGTCGGGAAACACCATATATTTT,CASSVATSGNTIYF
-,TRBJ2-1,TRBV5-1,13,-,TGCGCCAGCAGCATTACTAGTTTCTATGAGCAGTTCTTC,CASSITSFYEQFF
TRBD2,TRBJ2-1,TRBV4-1,13,-,TGCGCCAGCAGCCACGCGGGGGGCAATGAGCAGTTCTTC,CASSHAGGNEQFF
-,TRBJ1-2,TRBV29-1,13,-,TGCAGCGTTGTCGACCGGGAGAACTATGGCTACACCTTC,CSVVDRENYGYTF
-,TRBJ2-1,TRBV27,14,-,TGTGCCAGCATGGCTTTTCTATCCTACAATGAGCAGTTCTTC,CASMAFLSYNEQFF
TRBD2,TRBJ2-7,TRBV5-4,15,-,TGTGCCAGCAGCTTGGGGACTAGCGGACCCTACGAGCAGTACTTC,CASSLGTSGPYEQYF
TRBD1,TRBJ1-1,TRBV7-9,15,once,TGTGCCAGCAGCTTAGTGGAGGGGGCGGGAACTGAAGCTTTCTTT,CASSLVEGAGTEAFF
-,TRBJ1-1,TRBV7-9,14,-,TGTGCCAGCAGCTCCCAGGAGGGGACTCTAGAAGCTTTCTTT,CASSSQEGTLEAFF
-,TRBJ2-7,TRBV6-5,14,-,TGTGCCAGCACCGGGACATTTGAATCCTACGAGCAGTACTTC,CASTGTFESYEQYF
-,TRBJ2-2,TRBV7-6,12,-,TGTGCCAGCAGCTCCAACACCGGGGAGCTGTTTTTT,CASSSNTGELFF
TRBD1,TRBJ2-1,TRBV4-1,16,-,TGCGCCAGCAGCCCTGTACCGGGACAGGGAAGGAATGAGCAGTTCTTC,CASSPVPGQGRNEQFF
TRBD2,TRBJ2-3,TRBV13,18,-,TGTGCCAGCAGCGGTCCAGGCCTAGCGGGGCCGCCCTTAGATACGCAGTATTTT,CASSGPGLAGPPLDTQYF
TRBD1,TRBJ1-5,TRBV6-5,14,-,TGTGCCAGCAGCCCCGACAGGGAGGGTCAGCCCCAGCATTTT,CASSPDREGQPQHF
-,TRBJ2-7,TRBV27,14,-,TGTGCCAGCAGTTTATACTCGCCCGGCTACGAGCAGTACTTC,CASSLYSPGYEQYF
-,TRBJ1-2,TRBV7-2,15,once,TGTGCCAGCAGCTTAGAGTGGGGCCTCGGCTATGGCTACACCTTC,CASSLEWGLGYGYTF
-,TRBJ2-7,TRBV4-1,14,-,TGCGCCAGCAGCCAAGCTCGGGGGGCCCACGAGCAGTACTTC,CASSQARGAHEQYF
TRBD1,TRBJ1-2,TRBV6-5,14,once,TGTGCCAGCAGTTACGGACAGGGGGTCTATGGCTACACCTTC,CASSYGQGVYGYTF
-,TRBJ1-2,TRBV30,17,-,TGTGCCTGGAGTGTTGTGCTCGGTAGGAGAGGGGTGGAAGGCTACACCTTC,CAWSVVLGRRGVEGYTF
-,TRBJ1-1,TRBV30,14,few,TGTGCCTGGAGTGTAAACACCTTGAACACTGAAGCTTTCTTT,CAWSVNTLNTEAFF
-,TRBJ1-1,TRBV11-2,15,-,TGTGCCAGCAGCTTAGAGGGGGAGGCGGACACTGAAGCTTTCTTT,CASSLEGEADTEAFF
-,TRBJ2-5,TRBV7-7,14,once,TGTGCTAGCAGCCAAGGACTCGGAGGAGAGACCCAGTACTTC,CASSQGLGGETQYF
-,TRBJ2-6,TRBV4-3,19,-,TGCGCCAGCAGCCAAGTTCTGGGACACGACCGTTCTGGGGCCAACGTCCTGACTTTC,CASSQVLGHDRSGANVLTF
TRBD2,TRBJ2-7,TRBV5-4,15,once,TGTGCCAGCAGCTTGGAGCTAGCGGGTACCTACGAGCAGTACTTC,CASSLELAGTYEQYF
-,TRBJ1-1,TRBV18,15,-,TGTGCCAGCTCACGTGCGGGGGACTCAAACACTGAAGCTTTCTTT,CASSRAGDSNTEAFF
TRBD2,TRBJ2-1,TRBV7-9,17,-,TGTGCCAGCAGCTTAGGACTAGCGGGAGGCTCCTACAATGAGCAGTTCTTC,CASSLGLAGGSYNEQFF
-,TRBJ2-7,TRBV5-6,13,-,TGTGCCAGCAGCTCCCTTGAAACCTGGGAGCAGTACTTC,CASSSLETWEQYF
TRBD1,TRBJ2-5,TRBV25-1,16,-,TGTGCCAGCAGTGAAGACGAGGGACAGGGCCAAGAGACCCAGTACTTC,CASSEDEGQGQETQYF
-,TRBJ2-7,TRBV6-5,16,-,TGTGCCAGCAGTTACTCTGTGGACTTCCTCTCCTACGAGCAGTACTTC,CASSYSVDFLSYEQYF
-,TRBJ2-7,TRBV5-1,13,-,TGCGCCAGCAGATTTGACAGGTCCTACGAGCAGTACTTC,CASRFDRSYEQYF
-,TRBJ2-3,TRBV28,12,-,TGTGCCAGCAGCTCAGAGCACCGCCTAAAGTATTTT,CASSSEHRLKYF
TRBD1,TRBJ2-7,TRBV12-5,17,-,TGTGCTAGTGGTTTGCTCGTTCTCCTAGGACAGGGGTATGAGCAGTACTTC,CASGLLVLLGQGYEQYF
-,TRBJ2-1,TRBV7-6,10,-,TGTGCCAGCAGGTACAATGAGCAGTTCTTC,CASRYNEQFF
-,TRBJ2-5,TRBV5-5,17,-,TGTGCCAGCAGCTTCTTAGGGATGGGATCCTCCAGAGAGACCCAGTACTTC,CASSFLGMGSSRETQYF
-,TRBJ1-2,TRBV27,11,few,TGTGCCAGCGGTGGCTCCTATGGCTACACCTTC,CASGGSYGYTF
-,TRBJ2-7,TRBV7-9,13,-,TGTGCCAGCAGCTTAGAACAGTCCTACGAGCAGTACTTC,CASSLEQSYEQYF
TRBD1,TRBJ2-1,TRBV5-4,16,-,TGTGCCAGCAGCTTGGTCCCGGGACAGGGTGTTAATGAGCAGTTCTTC,CASSLVPGQGVNEQFF
-,TRBJ1-2,TRBV2,13,-,TGTGCCAGCAGTGAAGGCACGGGGTATGGCTACACCTTC,CASSEGTGYGYTF
-,TRBJ2-1,TRBV6-5,16,-,TGTGCCAGCAGTTACGAAGGAGGTCTCAGCTACAATGAGCAGTTCTTC,CASSYEGGLSYNEQFF
-,TRBJ1-1,TRBV11-2,13,-,TGTGCCAGCAGCATCGGGCCGAACACTGAAGCTTTCTTT,CASSIGPNTEAFF
-,TRBJ2-2,TRBV6-5,15,-,TGTGCCAGCACGGAGGTAGCGGTGAACACCGGGGAGCTGTTTTTT,CASTEVAVNTGELFF
-,TRBJ1-6,TRBV19,14,once,TGTGCCAGTAGTATCGGAGAGGGAAGCTCACCCCTCCACTTT,CASSIGEGSSPLHF